Listed below are T cell receptor beta chains from one sample, sequenced in a study of cytomegalovirus exposure and HLA in healthy donors. The protocol was immunoSEQ multiplex PCR, while the TCRdb copy is restricted to in-frame clones and leaves out a portion. The sample carries 70,000 to 95,000 clones, about 78% recorded once. Sequences were obtained from PBMCs. The receptors derive from a man in his fifties or sixties in good health and CMV-seronegative. Each CDR3 is given without its conserved first and last residue.

v_gene	j_gene	CDR3aa
TRBV5-6	TRBJ2-5	ASSIRGSGGAGRETQY
TRBV28	TRBJ2-7	ASSLGGGSRPQQY
TRBV6-1	TRBJ1-2	ASRISGGQTSGYT
TRBV19	TRBJ1-3	ASSKEPGNSGNTIY
TRBV4-3	.	ASSQDRDSYEQY
TRBV19	TRBJ1-5	ASSPSGTKAGQPQH
TRBV27	TRBJ1-1	ASSWTGRVGTEAF
TRBV14	TRBJ2-1	ASSGRDRGSSYNEQF
TRBV19	TRBJ1-5	ASSTPPGAQH
TRBV5-6	TRBJ1-2	ASSFTDRANYGYT
TRBV4-3	TRBJ1-4	ASSQDIATGTNEKLF
TRBV19	TRBJ2-3	ASSIGRGGKDTQY
TRBV4-2	TRBJ1-4	ASSLGGTNEKLF
TRBV18	TRBJ1-5	ASSGRTGDNQPQH
TRBV9	TRBJ1-4	ASSARTGVGDEKLF
TRBV28	TRBJ1-5	ASQGAGNQPQH
TRBV4-1	TRBJ1-5	ASSQDSVRRPQH
TRBV4-2	TRBJ2-5	ASSPAFSGGSETQY
TRBV6-6	TRBJ1-1	ASSTPGGTEAF
TRBV5-1	TRBJ2-7	ASASTFLAGGAYEQY
TRBV6-1	TRBJ1-1	ASSDDRGRAEAF
TRBV6-1	TRBJ1-2	ASSEQGAIYGYT
TRBV18	TRBJ2-3	ASSPTGDTQY
TRBV23-1	TRBJ2-7	ASSQADRNSHRTYEQY
TRBV13	TRBJ1-2	ASSLGGVYGYT
TRBV5-1	TRBJ1-4	ASSFDTVNEKLF
TRBV5-4	TRBJ2-2	ASSSFTRGYTGELF
TRBV7-9	TRBJ1-2	SSSLAGGSNYGYT
TRBV28	TRBJ1-3	ASYSGGYSGNTIY
TRBV23-1	TRBJ2-1	ASSHNSTQGQGFYNEQF
TRBV28	TRBJ2-7	ASSLLGGDLYEQY
TRBV5-8	TRBJ1-2	ASSLTGQGGRGYT
TRBV29-1	TRBJ2-5	SVPGQGQETQY
TRBV2	TRBJ1-1	ASKRSNTEAF
TRBV19	TRBJ1-3	ASRQLDSGNTIY
TRBV4-3	TRBJ1-4	ASSSGGTATNEKLF
TRBV29-1	TRBJ2-5	SVEDGRSGGALQY
TRBV28	TRBJ1-5	ASATPRGYYSNQPQH
TRBV10-3	TRBJ2-5	AIKAGTAQETQY
TRBV19	TRBJ1-2	ASSIDRAGGGYT
TRBV28	TRBJ1-1	ASSSVGPEAF